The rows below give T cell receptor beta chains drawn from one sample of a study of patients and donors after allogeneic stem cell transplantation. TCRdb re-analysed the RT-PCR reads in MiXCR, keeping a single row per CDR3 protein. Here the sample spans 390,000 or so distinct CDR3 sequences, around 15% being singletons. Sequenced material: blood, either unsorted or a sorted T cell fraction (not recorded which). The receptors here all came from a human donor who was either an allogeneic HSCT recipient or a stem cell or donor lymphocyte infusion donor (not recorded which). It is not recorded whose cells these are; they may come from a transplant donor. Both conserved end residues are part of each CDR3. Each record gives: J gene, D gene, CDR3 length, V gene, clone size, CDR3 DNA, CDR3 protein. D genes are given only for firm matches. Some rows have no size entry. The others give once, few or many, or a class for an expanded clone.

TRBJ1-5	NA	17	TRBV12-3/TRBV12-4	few	TGTGCCAGCAGTTCCCCAACTCAGGACAGAAGCAATCAGCCCCAGCATTTT	CASSSPTQDRSNQPQHF
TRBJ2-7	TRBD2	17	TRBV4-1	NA	TGCGCCAGCAGCCAAGAGGGACTAGCGGGAGTGCAACGCGAGCAGTACTTC	CASSQEGLAGVQREQYF
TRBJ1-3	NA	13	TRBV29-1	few	TGCAGCGTTGGTGGGGGCCTCGGAAACACCATATATTTT	CSVGGGLGNTIYF
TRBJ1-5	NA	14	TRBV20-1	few	TGCAGTGCTAGGGCTCAGGGAAGCAATCAGCCCCAGCATTTT	CSARAQGSNQPQHF
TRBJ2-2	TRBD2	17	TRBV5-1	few	TGCGCCAGCAGCAGTGGAGGACTAGCGGGAGTGGTCGGGGAGCTGTTTTTT	CASSSGGLAGVVGELFF
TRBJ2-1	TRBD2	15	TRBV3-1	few	TGTGCCAGCAGCCGGGGACTAGCGAGGGCCAATGAGCAGTTCTTC	CASSRGLARANEQFF
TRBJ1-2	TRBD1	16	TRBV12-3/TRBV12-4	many	TGTGCCAGCAGTTTGTTCACAGGGGGACCCTTCTATGGCTACACCTTC	CASSLFTGGPFYGYTF
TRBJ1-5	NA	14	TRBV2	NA	TGTGCCAGCAGGTTGACTGCGGGGGATCAGCCCCAGCATTTT	CASRLTAGDQPQHF
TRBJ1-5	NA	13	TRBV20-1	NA	TGCAGTGCTAGTCGGCCAACTAATCAGCCCCAGCATTTT	CSASRPTNQPQHF
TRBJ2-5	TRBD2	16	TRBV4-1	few	TGCGCCAGCAGCCAACGACTAGCGGGGCCCCAAGAGACCCAGTACTTC	CASSQRLAGPQETQYF
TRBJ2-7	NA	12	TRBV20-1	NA	TGCAGTGCTAGATTAGCGGACTACGAGCAGTACTTC	CSARLADYEQYF
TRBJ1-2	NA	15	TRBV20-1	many	TGCAGTGCTAGAGATTTCCAGGGAGGGGACTATGGCTACACCTTC	CSARDFQGGDYGYTF
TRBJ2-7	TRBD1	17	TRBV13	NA	TGTGCCAGCAGCTTAGGCCTACTTGGACAGGGTACCTACGAGCAGTACTTC	CASSLGLLGQGTYEQYF
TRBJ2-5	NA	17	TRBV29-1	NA	TGCAGCGTTGAACCCGGGGGAGACAGGGTATACCAAGAGACCCAGTACTTC	CSVEPGGDRVYQETQYF
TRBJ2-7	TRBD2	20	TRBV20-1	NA	TGCAGTGCTAGAGATCCCCTCTCTAGCGGGAGGGCCGGTAGATCCTACGAGCAGTACTTC	CSARDPLSSGRAGRSYEQYF
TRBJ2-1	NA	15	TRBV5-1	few	TGCGCCAGCAGCTTGGCCGAACTAGCTATAGATGAGCAGTTCTTC	CASSLAELAIDEQFF
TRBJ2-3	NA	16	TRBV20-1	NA	TGCAGTGCTAGAGCCGGATCGTTAGGGGGGGCTAGTACGCAGTATTTT	CSARAGSLGGASTQYF
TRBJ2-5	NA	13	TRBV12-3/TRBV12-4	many	TGTGCCAGCAGATACGGAATTCAAGAGACCCAGTACTTC	CASRYGIQETQYF
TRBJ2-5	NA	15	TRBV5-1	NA	TGCGCCAGCAGCTACCCGGACAAAACGCAAGAGACCCAGTACTTC	CASSYPDKTQETQYF
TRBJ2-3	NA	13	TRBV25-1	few	TGTGCCAGCAGTGATCTGGGGACAGATACGCAGTATTTT	CASSDLGTDTQYF
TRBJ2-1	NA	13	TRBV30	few	TGTGCCTGGTTGCAGGGGTTAGGTAATGAGCAGTTCTTC	CAWLQGLGNEQFF
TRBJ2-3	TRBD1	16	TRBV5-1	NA	TGCGCCAGCAGCTGGCTGACAGGGAAGGGCACAGATACGCAGTATTTT	CASSWLTGKGTDTQYF
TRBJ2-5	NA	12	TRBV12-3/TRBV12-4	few	TGTGCCAGCAGTTTACCTTACGAGACCCAGTACTTC	CASSLPYETQYF
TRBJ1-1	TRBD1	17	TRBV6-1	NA	TGTGCCAGCAGACCCTCTACTCGACAGGGTTGGAGCACTGAAGCTTTCTTT	CASRPSTRQGWSTEAFF
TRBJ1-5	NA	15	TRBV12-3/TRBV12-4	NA	TGTGCCAGCAGTTTAGGGCACTATAGCAATCAGCCCCAGCATTTT	CASSLGHYSNQPQHF
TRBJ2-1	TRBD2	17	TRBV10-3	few	TGTGCCATCAGTGAGTCAGGAGCGGGGTACGCCTACAATGAGCAGTTCTTC	CAISESGAGYAYNEQFF
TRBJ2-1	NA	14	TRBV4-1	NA	TGCGCCAGCAGCCACCTACGACTTGTCAATGAGCAGTTCTTC	CASSHLRLVNEQFF
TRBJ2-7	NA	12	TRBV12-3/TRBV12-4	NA	TGTACCAGCAGTCTCAGCTCCTACGAGCAGTACTTC	CTSSLSSYEQYF
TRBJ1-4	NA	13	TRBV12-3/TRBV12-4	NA	TGTGCCAGCAGTTTGGCTTTAGCTGAAAAACTGTTTTTT	CASSLALAEKLFF
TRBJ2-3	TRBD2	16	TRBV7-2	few	TGTGCCAGCAGCTTAGTGGGCGGGGGGTACACAGATACGCAGTATTTT	CASSLVGGGYTDTQYF
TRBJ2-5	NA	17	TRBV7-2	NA	TGTGCCAGCAGCTTAGTCTCTACGGGGGCGGGTCAGAAGACCCAGTACTTC	CASSLVSTGAGQKTQYF
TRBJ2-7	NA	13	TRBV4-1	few	TGCGCCAGCAGGTCAGTAGGGGCGTACGAGCAGTACTTC	CASRSVGAYEQYF
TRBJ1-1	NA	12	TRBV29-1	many	TGCAGCGTTGAGGATAGGAACACTGAAGCTTTCTTT	CSVEDRNTEAFF
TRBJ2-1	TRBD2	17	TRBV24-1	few	TGTGCCACCAGTGGTTTGGGCCTAGCGGGAGGGGCCAATGAGCAGTTCTTC	CATSGLGLAGGANEQFF
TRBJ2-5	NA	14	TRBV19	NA	TGTGCCAGTAGTATATTCGCGGGAATGGAGACCCAGTACTTC	CASSIFAGMETQYF
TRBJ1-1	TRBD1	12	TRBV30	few	TGTGCCTGGGGGGACAGGGACACTGAAGCTTTCTTT	CAWGDRDTEAFF
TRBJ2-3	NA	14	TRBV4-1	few	TGCGCCAGCAGCCAAGAAGGCAGGGGATTAACGCAGTATTTT	CASSQEGRGLTQYF
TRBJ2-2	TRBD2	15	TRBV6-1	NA	TGTGCCAGCAGGCTGCTAGCGGGAGTGGGCGGGGAGCTTTTTTTT	CASRLLAGVGGELFF
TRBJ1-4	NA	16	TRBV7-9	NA	TGTGCCAGCAGCTTTGGACAGCTTGCAACTAATGAAAAACTGTTTTTT	CASSFGQLATNEKLFF
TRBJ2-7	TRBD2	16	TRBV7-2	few	TGTGCCAGCAGCCACACCAGGACTAGCGGGGAGTACGAGCAGTACTTC	CASSHTRTSGEYEQYF
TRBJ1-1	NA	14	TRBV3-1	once	TGTGCCAGCAGCCCTAGGGGTAGGGTTACTGAAGCTTTCTTT	CASSPRGRVTEAFF
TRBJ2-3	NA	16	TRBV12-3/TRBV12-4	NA	TGTGCCAGCAGTCCCGCCACAGCGGGTAGCACAGATACGCAGTATTTT	CASSPATAGSTDTQYF
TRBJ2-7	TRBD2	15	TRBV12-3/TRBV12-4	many	TGTGCCAGCAGTTTGGGGACTATCGACAGCTACGAGCAGTACTTC	CASSLGTIDSYEQYF
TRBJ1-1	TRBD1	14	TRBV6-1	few	TGTGCCAGCAGCTCGACAGGGAGGGTTACTGAAGCTTTCTTT	CASSSTGRVTEAFF
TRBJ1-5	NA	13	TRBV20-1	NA	TGCAGTGGGATCGCACCGCCGAATCAGCCCCAGCATTTT	CSGIAPPNQPQHF
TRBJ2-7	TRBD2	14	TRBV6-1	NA	TGTGCCAGCAGTGATACGACTAGCGGGGGCAAGCAGTACTTC	CASSDTTSGGKQYF
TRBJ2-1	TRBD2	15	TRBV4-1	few	TGCGCCAGCAGCCGAACAGCGGGAGGAACCAATGAGCAGTTCTTC	CASSRTAGGTNEQFF
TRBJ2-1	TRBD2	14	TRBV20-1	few	TGCAGTGCTAGGGTGGCTAGCGGAAACAATGGGCAGTTCTTC	CSARVASGNNGQFF
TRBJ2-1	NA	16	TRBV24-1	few	TGTGCCACCAGTGATCCCGGGAGTCTCCTCTACAATGAGCAGTTCTTC	CATSDPGSLLYNEQFF
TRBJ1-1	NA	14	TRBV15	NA	TGTGCCACCAGCGGGTTTTCAGGGCACACTGAAGCTTTCTTT	CATSGFSGHTEAFF
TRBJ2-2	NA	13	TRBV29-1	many	TGCAGCGTTGTAAGAGGGCAGGCCGGGGAGCTGTTTTTT	CSVVRGQAGELFF
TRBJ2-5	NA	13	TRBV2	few	TGTGCCGGCGGCGGGGACGGCGAAGAGACCCAGTACTTC	CAGGGDGEETQYF
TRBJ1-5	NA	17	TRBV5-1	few	TGCGCCAGCAGCTTCGGACCGAACAGCTTCGGCAATCAGCCCCAGCATTTT	CASSFGPNSFGNQPQHF
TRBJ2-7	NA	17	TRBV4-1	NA	TGCGCCAGCAGCCAGTCGCTAGACAGGCCTAATATTTACGAGCAGTACTTC	CASSQSLDRPNIYEQYF
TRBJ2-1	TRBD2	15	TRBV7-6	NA	TGTGCCAGCAGCTTAGTAAGCGGGGGGGCCGATGAGCAGTTCTTC	CASSLVSGGADEQFF
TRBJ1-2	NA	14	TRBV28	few	TGTGCCAGCAGTTTGGTACAGACTAACTATGGCTACACCTTC	CASSLVQTNYGYTF
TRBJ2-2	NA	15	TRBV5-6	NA	TGTGCCAGCAGCTTGTCCCTGGGGCCCACCGGGGAGCTGTTTTTT	CASSLSLGPTGELFF
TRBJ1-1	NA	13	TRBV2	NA	TGTGCCAGCAGGCCCAGGGGTGGAACTGAAGCTTTCTTT	CASRPRGGTEAFF
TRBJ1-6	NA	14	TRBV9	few	TGTGCCAGCAGCGTAGGGGCAGCGAATTCACCCCTCCACTTT	CASSVGAANSPLHF
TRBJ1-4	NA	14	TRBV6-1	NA	TGTGCCAGCAGCCAACAGGGATTTGGGGAAAAACTGTTTTTT	CASSQQGFGEKLFF